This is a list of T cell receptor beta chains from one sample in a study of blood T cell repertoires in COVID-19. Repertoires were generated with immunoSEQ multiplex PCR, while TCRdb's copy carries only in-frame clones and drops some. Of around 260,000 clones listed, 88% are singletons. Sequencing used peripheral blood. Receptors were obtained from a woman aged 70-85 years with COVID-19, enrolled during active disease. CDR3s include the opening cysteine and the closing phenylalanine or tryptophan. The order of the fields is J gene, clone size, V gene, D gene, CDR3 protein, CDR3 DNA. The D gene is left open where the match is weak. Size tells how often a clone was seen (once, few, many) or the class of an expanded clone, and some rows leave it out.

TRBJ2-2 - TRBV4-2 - CASSQAENTGELFF TGTGCCAGCAGCCAAGCAGAGAACACCGGGGAGCTGTTTTTT
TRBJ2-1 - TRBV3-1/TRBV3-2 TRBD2 CASSQDTGGGFFEQFF TGTGCCAGCAGCCAAGATACGGGAGGGGGTTTCTTTGAGCAGTTCTTC
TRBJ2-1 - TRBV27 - CASSFRRENEQFF TGTGCCAGCAGTTTTAGAAGGGAGAATGAGCAGTTCTTC
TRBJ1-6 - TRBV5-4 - CASSGDELYNSPLHF TGTGCCAGCAGCGGAGACGAGCTCTATAATTCACCCCTCCACTTT
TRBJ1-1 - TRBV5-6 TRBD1 CASSPRDRVLHTEAFF TGTGCCAGCAGCCCCCGGGACAGGGTTTTGCACACTGAAGCTTTCTTT
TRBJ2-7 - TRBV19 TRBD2 CASSSSSGALSYEQYF TGTGCCAGTAGTTCATCTAGCGGGGCCCTCTCCTACGAGCAGTACTTC
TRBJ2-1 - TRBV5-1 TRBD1 CASSLGQGPYNEQFF TGCGCCAGCAGCTTGGGACAGGGCCCCTACAATGAGCAGTTCTTC
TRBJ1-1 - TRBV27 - CASSLSRGVEGNTEAFF TGTGCCAGCAGTTTATCCAGGGGAGTCGAGGGGAACACTGAAGCTTTCTTT
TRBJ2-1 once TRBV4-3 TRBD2 CASSQGIAGNYNEQFF TGCGCCAGCAGCCAAGGAATAGCGGGAAATTACAATGAGCAGTTCTTC
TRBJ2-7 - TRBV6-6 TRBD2 CASSRDYMSNEQYF TGTGCCAGCAGTCGGGACTACATGTCCAACGAGCAGTACTTC
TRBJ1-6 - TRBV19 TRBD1 CASSINRDRGFSPLHF TGTGCCAGTAGTATCAACCGGGACAGAGGATTCTCACCCCTCCACTTT
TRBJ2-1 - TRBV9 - CASSAQGLPYNEQFF TGTGCCAGCAGCGCCCAGGGTCTCCCCTACAATGAGCAGTTCTTC
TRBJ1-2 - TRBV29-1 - CSVGDPGESGYTF TGCAGCGTTGGAGACCCAGGGGAAAGCGGCTACACCTTC
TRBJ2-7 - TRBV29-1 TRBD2 CSVDWTSGSNEQYF TGCAGCGTAGATTGGACTAGCGGGAGTAACGAGCAGTACTTC
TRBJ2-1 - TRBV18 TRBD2 CASSPGLDTYNEQFF TGTGCCAGCTCACCGGGACTAGATACCTACAATGAGCAGTTCTTC
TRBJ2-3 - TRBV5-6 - CASSSVGNTQYF TGTGCCAGCAGCTCCGTCGGGAATACGCAGTATTTT
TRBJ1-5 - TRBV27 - CASTRQFGQPQHF TGTGCCAGCACCCGACAGTTCGGACAGCCCCAGCATTTT
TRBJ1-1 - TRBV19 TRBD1 CASSIGQGSTEAFF TGTGCCAGTAGTATAGGACAGGGATCCACTGAAGCTTTCTTT
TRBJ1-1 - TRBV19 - CASSQQGSEAFF TGTGCCAGTAGTCAACAGGGTTCTGAAGCTTTCTTT
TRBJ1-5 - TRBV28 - CASSLLAPSNQPQHF TGTGCCAGCAGTTTACTAGCACCTAGCAATCAGCCCCAGCATTTT
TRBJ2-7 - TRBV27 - CASRGLLRGDPEQYF TGTGCCAGCAGGGGGCTATTAAGGGGCGACCCCGAGCAGTACTTC
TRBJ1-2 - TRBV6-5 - CASRPRGAVYGYTF TGTGCCAGCAGACCCCGGGGGGCAGTCTATGGCTACACCTTC